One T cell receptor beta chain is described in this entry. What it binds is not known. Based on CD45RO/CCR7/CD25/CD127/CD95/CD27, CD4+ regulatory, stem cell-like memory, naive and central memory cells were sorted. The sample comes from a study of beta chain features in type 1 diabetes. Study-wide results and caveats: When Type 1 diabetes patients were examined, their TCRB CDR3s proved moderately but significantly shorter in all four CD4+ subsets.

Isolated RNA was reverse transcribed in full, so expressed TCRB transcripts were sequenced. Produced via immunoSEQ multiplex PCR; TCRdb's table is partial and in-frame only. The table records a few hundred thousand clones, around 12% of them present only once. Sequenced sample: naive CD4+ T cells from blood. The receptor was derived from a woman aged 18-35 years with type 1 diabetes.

CDR3 nucleotide sequence: TGTGCCACCAGCAAGAGGTCACAGGGGGGTGGCTACACCTTC. The encoded protein is CATSKRSQGGGYTF. The chain employs TRBV15 and TRBJ1-2, with 8 positions matching TRBD1. The CDR3 length is 14 residues. Looked up from germline, CDR1 is LNHNV and CDR2 is YYDKDF (reference sequence). The V segment lost 4 bases and the J segment 7 bases; nucleotides outside the gene matches: 8.